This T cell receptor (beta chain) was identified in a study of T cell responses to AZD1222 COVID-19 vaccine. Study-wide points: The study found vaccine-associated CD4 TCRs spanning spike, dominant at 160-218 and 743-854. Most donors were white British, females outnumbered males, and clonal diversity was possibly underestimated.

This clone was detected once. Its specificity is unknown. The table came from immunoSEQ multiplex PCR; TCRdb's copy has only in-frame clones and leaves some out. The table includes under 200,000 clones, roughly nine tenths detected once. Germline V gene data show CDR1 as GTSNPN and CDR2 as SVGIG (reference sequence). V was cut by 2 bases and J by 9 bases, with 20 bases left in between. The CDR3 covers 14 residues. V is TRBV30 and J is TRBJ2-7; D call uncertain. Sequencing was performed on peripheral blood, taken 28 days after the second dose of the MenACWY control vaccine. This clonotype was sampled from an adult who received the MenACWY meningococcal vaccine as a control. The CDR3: CAWSIIGTSIGQYF. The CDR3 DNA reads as TGTGCCTGGAGTATCATCGGTACCTCTATCGGGCAGTACTTC. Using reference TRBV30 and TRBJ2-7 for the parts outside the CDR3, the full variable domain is SQTIHQWPATLVQPVGSPLSLECTVEGTSNPNLYWYRQAAGRGLQLLFYSVGIGQISSEVPQNLSASRPQDRQFILSSKKLLLSDSGFYLCAWSIIGTSIGQYFGPGTRLTVT.